Sequencing of this T cell receptor (beta chain) was carried out in a study of monozygotic twins with inflammatory bowel disease. Study outcomes and limitations: The authors could not tell different T cell subtypes apart.

From its re-call of the 5' RACE reads, TCRdb lists each CDR3 protein once, without DNA. Its listing shows around 97,000 distinct CDR3 sequences. Whole blood served as the source of total RNA, and no T cell sorting took place. This CDR3 spans 13 amino acids. Germline CDR1 is MNHEY and CDR2 is SVGEGT. In the case of this clonotype: The antigen remains undetermined.

The receptor comes from a human donor with ulcerative colitis or Crohn's disease, or a healthy co-twin of an affected twin (not recorded which). Input material: blood. The chain combines TRBV6-2 or TRBV6-3 with TRBJ2-7; TCRdb reports TRBD2, a call that lacks DNA to check it against. CDR3 in amino acids: CASHRAGSYEQYF.